Shown below are 4 T cell receptor beta chains from a single sample sequenced in a study of OX40 agonist ivuxolimab in advanced cancers. The table came from immunoSEQ multiplex PCR; TCRdb's copy has only in-frame clones and leaves some out. Among over 55,000 clones listed, 80% were seen once. The sequenced sample was CD4+ or CD8+ T cells sorted from blood, obtained in a trial of the OX40 agonist ivuxolimab. Source of these receptors: an adult with an advanced solid tumor such as melanoma, head and neck, liver or kidney cancer.

This clone appeared a single time. The CDR3 nucleotides are TGTGCCAGCAGGTTCGGACTCCAAGAGACCCAGTACTTC. Protein product: CASRFGLQETQYF. The gene calls are TRBV6-1 and TRBJ2-5; D possibly corresponds to TRBD2 (5 bases). The CDR3 is 13 residues long. The germline V gene encodes CDR1 MNHNS and CDR2 SASEGT. V was cut by 6 bases and J by 1 base, with 9 bases left in between.

The chain carries TRBV7-3 and TRBJ2-1, with a possible D match to TRBD2 (6 bases). V was pared by 5 bases and J by 0 bases, with 11 bases between. There are 15 residues in the CDR3. CDR1 and CDR2 from the germline V gene are SGHTA and FQGTGA. The DNA of the CDR3 is TGTGCCAGCAGCCTGCCCGGGAGCTCCTACAATGAGCAGTTCTTC. Translating it yields CASSLPGSSYNEQFF.

This chain uses TRBV7-2 with TRBJ1-4; D might be TRBD1 (5 bases). Germline CDR1 reads SGHTA; CDR2 reads FQGNSA. The V gene lost 5 bases and the J gene lost 7 bases, with 20 bases spanning the gap. The CDR3 has 16 amino acids. The CDR3 region has the DNA TGTGCCAGCAGCCTCCTCCACGGGGGGTTCAGTGAAAAACTGTTTTTT. Its translation is CASSLLHGGFSEKLFF.

The rearrangement links TRBV21-1 to TRBJ1-1. TRBV21-1 counts as a pseudogene. CDR3 size: 12 residues. CDR3 in amino acids: CATGGLNTEAFF. The DNA for the CDR3 is TGTGCCACCGGGGGACTTAACACTGAAGCTTTCTTT.